This T cell receptor beta chain emerged from a study of blood T cells in healthy people across ages. Whole-study results and caveats: Older individuals had lower TCR beta diversity per million T cells (the decline was roughly linear). For the donors, CMV status was unknown and possibly confounded expanded clonotype changes. Conclusively comparing naive with antigen-experienced cells was impossible with unsorted PBMCs.

In regard to this clonotype: Its antigen is unknown.

Together with a sample-barcoded 5' primer, a J-beta primer mix was included in a second PCR lasting about 7 to 12 cycles. TCRdb re-derived calls from the 5' RACE reads in MiXCR, one entry per CDR3 protein. The sample lists about 1.5 million distinct CDR3 sequences; approximately 43% were seen once. This CDR3 has 15 amino acids. In germline, CDR1 is SGHTA, CDR2 FQGTGA. The V end was cut by 3 bases, the J end by 5 bases, with 13 bases between. The clonotype originates from a woman between 18 and 29 years old in good health. This rearrangement joins TRBV7-3 to TRBJ2-2; perhaps TRBD2 as D (6 bases). Sequencing was performed on blood. CDR3 in amino acids: CASSFVGRGTGELFF. CDR3 in DNA: TGTGCCAGCAGCTTTGTCGGGAGAGGTACCGGGGAGCTGTTTTTT.